The clone carrying this TCR beta chain was detected only a few times. TCRdb called the RT-PCR reads again in MiXCR, with one record for every CDR3 protein. The sample contains fewer than 800,000 distinct CDR3 sequences, about a sixth of which appear only once. This sample stems from a study of response to subunit inactivated influenza vaccine. The CDR3 extends over 14 amino acids. V was pared by 6 bases and J by 0 bases, with 9 bases between. Looked up from germline, CDR1 is SGHDN and CDR2 is FVKESK. The chain uses TRBV14 and TRBJ2-1; D remains ambiguous. Sequencing was performed on PBMCs from blood, taken 12 days after vaccination. This clonotype originated in a man aged 45-60 years who received an inactivated influenza vaccine. The CDR3 DNA reads TGTGCCAGCAGTCCCTTGGTCTCCTACAATGAGCAGTTCTTC. As protein: CASSPLVSYNEQFF.